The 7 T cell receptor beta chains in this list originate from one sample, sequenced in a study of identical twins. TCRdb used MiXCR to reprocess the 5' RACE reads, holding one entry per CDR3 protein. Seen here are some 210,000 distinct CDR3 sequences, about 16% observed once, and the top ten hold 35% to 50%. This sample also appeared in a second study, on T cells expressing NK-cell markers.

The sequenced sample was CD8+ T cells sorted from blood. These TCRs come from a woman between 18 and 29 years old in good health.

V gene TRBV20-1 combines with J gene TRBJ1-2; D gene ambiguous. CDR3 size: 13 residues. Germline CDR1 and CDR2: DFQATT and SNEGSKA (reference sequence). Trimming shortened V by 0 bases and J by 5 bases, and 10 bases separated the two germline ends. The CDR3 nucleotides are TGCAGTGCTAGAGACCCCGAAATTTATGGCTACACCTTC. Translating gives CSARDPEIYGYTF.

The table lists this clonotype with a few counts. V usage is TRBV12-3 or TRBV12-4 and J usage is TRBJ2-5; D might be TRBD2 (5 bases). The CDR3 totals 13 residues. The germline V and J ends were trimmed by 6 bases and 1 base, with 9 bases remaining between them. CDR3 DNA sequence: TGTGCCAGCAGCGGGGAGCTCCAAGAGACCCAGTACTTC. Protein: CASSGELQETQYF.

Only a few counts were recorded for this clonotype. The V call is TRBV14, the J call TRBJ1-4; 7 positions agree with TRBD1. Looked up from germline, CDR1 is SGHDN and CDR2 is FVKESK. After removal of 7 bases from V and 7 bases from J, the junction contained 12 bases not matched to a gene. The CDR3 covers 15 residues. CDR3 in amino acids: CASTRTGTEGEKLFF. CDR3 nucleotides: TGTGCCAGCACCCGAACCGGGACAGAAGGTGAAAAACTGTTTTTT.

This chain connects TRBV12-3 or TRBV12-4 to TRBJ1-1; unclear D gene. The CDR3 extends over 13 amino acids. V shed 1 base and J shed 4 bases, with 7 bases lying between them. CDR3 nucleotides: TGTGCCAGCAGTTTAGTAGCGGGCACTGAAGCTTTCTTT. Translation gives CASSLVAGTEAFF.

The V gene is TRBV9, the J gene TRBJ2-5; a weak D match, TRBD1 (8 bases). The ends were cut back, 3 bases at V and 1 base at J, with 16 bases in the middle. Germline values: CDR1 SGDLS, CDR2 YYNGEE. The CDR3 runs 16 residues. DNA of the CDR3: TGTGCCAGCAGCGCCAGACAGGGGAGGGCCCAAGAGACCCAGTACTTC. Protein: CASSARQGRAQETQYF.

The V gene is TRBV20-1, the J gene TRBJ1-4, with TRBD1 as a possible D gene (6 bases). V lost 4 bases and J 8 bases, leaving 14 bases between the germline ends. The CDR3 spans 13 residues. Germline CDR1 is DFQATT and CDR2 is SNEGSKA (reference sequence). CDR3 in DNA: TGCAGTGCTAAGGGGGTCGAAGGGGAAAAACTGTTTTTT. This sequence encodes CSAKGVEGEKLFF.

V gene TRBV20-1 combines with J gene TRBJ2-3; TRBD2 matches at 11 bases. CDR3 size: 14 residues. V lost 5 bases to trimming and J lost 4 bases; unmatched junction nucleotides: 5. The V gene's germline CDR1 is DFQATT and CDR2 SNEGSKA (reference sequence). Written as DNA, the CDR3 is TGCAGTGCTGGGGGACTAGCGGTCCCAGATACGCAGTATTTT. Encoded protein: CSAGGLAVPDTQYF.